This passage covers 11 T cell receptor beta chains from one sample sequenced in a study of cytomegalovirus exposure and HLA in healthy donors. The primer mix had 60 Vbeta and 13 Jbeta primers. Generated by immunoSEQ multiplex PCR, the TCRdb table keeps only in-frame clones and is missing some. This sample has around 36,000 clones; more than 80% occur once, and the top ten carry more than 9.5%. Sequencing was performed on PBMCs. The receptor source for this set is a woman aged 40 to 50 in good health and CMV-seropositive.

The gene calls are TRBV5-5 and TRBJ2-5; the match to TRBD1 covers 8 bases. Judging by the DNA end, TRBJ2-7 fits better; the J call may be wrong. This CDR3 is built from 13 residues. The germline V gene encodes CDR1 SGHKS and CDR2 YYEKEE (reference sequence). The CDR3 DNA reads as TGTGCCAGCAGCTTGGGGGACAGGAGCGAGCAGTACTTC. This gives the protein CASSLGDRSEQYF.

The chain uses TRBV5-8 and TRBJ2-5, with 7 positions matching TRBD1. Germline CDR1 is SGHTS and CDR2 is YDEGEE. CDR3 length: 15 amino acids. The junction had 7 bases not matched to a gene; V was cut back by 0 bases and J by 5 bases. The CDR3 bases are TGTGCCAGCAGCTTGGCCCGCCGCAGGGGGGAGACCCAGTACTTC. Translation: CASSLARRRGETQYF.

The chain employs TRBV6-5 and TRBJ2-1; TRBD1 matches 8 bases. This CDR3 contains 13 residues. Germline CDR1 reads MNHEY; CDR2 reads SVGAGI. V shed 1 base, J shed 7 bases, and the junction held 0 bases outside the gene matches. The CDR3 DNA reads TGTGCCAGCAGTTACTACAGGGGGAATGAGCAGTTCTTC. Encoded protein: CASSYYRGNEQFF.

This chain links TRBV7-9 with TRBJ1-3, with D possibly matching TRBD1 (5 bases). The CDR3 is made up of 15 amino acids. V shed 5 bases and J shed 4 bases, with 15 bases lying between them. From germline, CDR1 is SEHNR and CDR2 FQNEAQ (reference sequence). The CDR3 loop reads CASSPLGGAGNTIYF. In DNA form, the CDR3 reads TGTGCCAGCAGCCCCCTCGGGGGAGCCGGAAACACCATATATTTT.

This clone appeared a few times. The chain links TRBV19 to TRBJ1-1; D possibly corresponds to TRBD1 (6 bases). The germline gives CDR1 LNHDA, CDR2 SQIVND (reference sequence). The V end was cut by 11 bases, the J end by 6 bases, with 19 bases between. The CDR3 loop spans 13 amino acids. The CDR3 nucleotides read TGTGCCGGAAGATCAGGGGAAGGATCTGAAGCTTTCTTT. Translation: CAGRSGEGSEAFF.

A few counts support this clone. V and J are TRBV6-1 and TRBJ2-1; tentatively, D is TRBD1 (6 bases). The CDR3 has 14 amino acids. The germline gives CDR1 MNHNS, CDR2 SASEGT. Trimming shortened V by 6 bases and J by 1 base, and 10 bases separated the two germline ends. This CDR3 is CASRDSYSYNEQFF. The CDR3, as DNA: TGTGCCAGCAGGGACAGTTATTCCTACAATGAGCAGTTCTTC.

The CDR3 here is CASSYHPNTEAFF. The CDR3 nucleotides read TGTGCCAGCAGTTACCATCCAAACACTGAAGCTTTCTTT. The J gene is TRBJ1-1, the V gene TRBV6-5; D remains unclear. Germline CDR1 MNHEY, CDR2 SVGAGI. The CDR3 consists of 13 residues. V was cut by 2 bases and J by 2 bases, with 6 bases left in between.

The genes are TRBV7-8 and TRBJ2-7; no reliable D call. With 2 bases removed from V and 2 bases from J, the gap between germline ends came to 10 bases. From germline, CDR1 is SGHVS and CDR2 FQNEAQ. The CDR3 consists of 14 residues. The CDR3 reads CASSLSRGTYEQYF. CDR3 coding DNA: TGTGCCAGCAGCTTAAGTCGAGGTACCTACGAGCAGTACTTC. Looking up the rest from reference TRBV7-8 and TRBJ2-7 gives the full variable domain: GAGVSQSPRYKVAKRGQDVALRCDPISGHVSLFWYQQALGQGPEFLTYFQNEAQLDKSGLPSDRFFAERPEGSVSTLKIQRTQQEDSAVYLCASSLSRGTYEQYFGPGTRLTVT.

The chain links TRBV5-6 to TRBJ1-6, with D possibly TRBD1 on 5 matching bases. Germline values: CDR1 SGHDT, CDR2 YYEEEE. Trimming removed 7 bases at V and 16 bases at J, with 18 bases between. This CDR3 has 12 amino acids. CDR3 region: CASSLPGGELHF. CDR3 nucleotide sequence: TGTGCCAGCTCATTACCCGGGGGGGAACTCCACTTT. The full variable domain, rest sourced from reference TRBV5-6 and TRBJ1-6, is DAGVTQSPTHLIKTRGQQVTLRCSPKSGHDTVSWYQQALGQGPQFIFQYYEEEERQRGNFPDRFSGHQFPNYSSELNVNALLLGDSALYLCASSLPGGELHFGNGTRLTVT.

The chain links TRBV27 to TRBJ2-3; D is unclear. CDR1 is MNHEY and CDR2 is SMNVEV in the germline V gene (reference sequence). The V and J ends lost 1 base and 3 bases respectively, with 11 bases between them. CDR3 length: 15 amino acids. The CDR3 DNA follows: TGTGCCAGCAGTTTATTCGGTCAAACGACAGATACGCAGTATTTT. Protein sequence: CASSLFGQTTDTQYF.

The rearrangement links TRBV5-1 to TRBJ2-3, with TRBD1 matching over 9 bases. V trimming: 0 bases; J trimming: 3 bases; junction bases outside the gene matches: 5. This CDR3 has 16 amino acids. The germline V gene has CDR1 SGHRS and CDR2 YFSETQ. CDR3 sequence reads: CASSLGTGEWTDTQYF. CDR3 DNA sequence: TGCGCCAGCAGCTTGGGGACAGGGGAATGGACAGATACGCAGTATTTT.